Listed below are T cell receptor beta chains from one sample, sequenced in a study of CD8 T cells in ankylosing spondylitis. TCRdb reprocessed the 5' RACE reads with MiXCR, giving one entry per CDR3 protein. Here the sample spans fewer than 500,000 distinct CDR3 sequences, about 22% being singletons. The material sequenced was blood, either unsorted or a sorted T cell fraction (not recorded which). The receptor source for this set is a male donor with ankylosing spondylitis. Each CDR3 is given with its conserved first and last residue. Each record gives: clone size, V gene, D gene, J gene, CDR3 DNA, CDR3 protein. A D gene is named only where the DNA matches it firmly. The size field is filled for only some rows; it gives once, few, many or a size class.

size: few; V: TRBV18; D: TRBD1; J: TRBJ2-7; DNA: TGTGCCAGCTCACCATCGGGACAGCGGCGCGAGCAGTACTTC; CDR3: CASSPSGQRREQYF
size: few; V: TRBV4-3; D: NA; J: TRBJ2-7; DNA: TGCGCCAGCAGCCAATCCTTCGGGGGCCTGCCCTCGGGGCAGTACTTC; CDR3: CASSQSFGGLPSGQYF
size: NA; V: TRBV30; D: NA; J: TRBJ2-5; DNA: TGTGCCTGGAATCAAAAGGGGATAACAGAGACCCAGTACTTC; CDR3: CAWNQKGITETQYF
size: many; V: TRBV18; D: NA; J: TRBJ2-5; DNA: TGTGCCAGCAGTACTCAAGAGACCCAGTACTTC; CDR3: CASSTQETQYF
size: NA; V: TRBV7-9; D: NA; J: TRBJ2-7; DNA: TGTGCCAGCAGCTCGTGGGGCTACGAGCAGTACTTC; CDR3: CASSSWGYEQYF
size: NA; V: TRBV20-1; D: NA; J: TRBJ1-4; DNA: TGCAGTGCTGGGACTAATGAAAAACTGTTTTTT; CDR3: CSAGTNEKLFF
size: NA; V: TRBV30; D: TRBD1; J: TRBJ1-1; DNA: TGTGCCTGGAGTGGGGGACAGGGCAAGAAGGGGACTGAAGCTTTCTTT; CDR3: CAWSGGQGKKGTEAFF
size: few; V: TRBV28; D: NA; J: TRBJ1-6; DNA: TGTGCCAGCAGTCCGCCCGGGACGGCCAGATCACCCCTCCACTTT; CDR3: CASSPPGTARSPLHF
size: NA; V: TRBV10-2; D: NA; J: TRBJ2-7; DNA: TGCGCCAGCAGTGACCTTAGAAGGCTAGCAGACTCCTACGAGCAGTACTTC; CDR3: CASSDLRRLADSYEQYF
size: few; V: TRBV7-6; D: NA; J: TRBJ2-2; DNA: TGTGCCAGCATAGCTAGGACAGATAACACCGGGGAGCTGTTTTTT; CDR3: CASIARTDNTGELFF
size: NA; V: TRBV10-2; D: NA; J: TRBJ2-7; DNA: TGCGCCAGCAGTGGGGATAGGCGCGAGCAGTACTTC; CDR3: CASSGDRREQYF
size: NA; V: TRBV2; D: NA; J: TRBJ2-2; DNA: TGTGCCAGCAATACACGAGAGAGCGGGGAGCTGTTTTTT; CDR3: CASNTRESGELFF
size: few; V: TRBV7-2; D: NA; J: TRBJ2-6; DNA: TGTGCCACCGGGGGAGCCGGGGCCAACGTCCTGACTTTC; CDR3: CATGGAGANVLTF
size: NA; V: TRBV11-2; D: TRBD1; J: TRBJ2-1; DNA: TGTGCCAGCAGCCAAGGAGCCAGGGGGAACAATGAGCAGTTCTTC; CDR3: CASSQGARGNNEQFF
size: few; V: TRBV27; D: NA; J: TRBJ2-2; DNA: TGTGCCAGCAGTAAGACAAGGGTTGATGGTTTTGGGGAGCTGTTTTTT; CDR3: CASSKTRVDGFGELFF
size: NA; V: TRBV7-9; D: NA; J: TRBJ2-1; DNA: TGTGCCTTACAGGGTGACGATGAGCAGTTCTTC; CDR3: CALQGDDEQFF
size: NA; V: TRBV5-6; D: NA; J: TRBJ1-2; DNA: TGTGCCAGCAGCTGGCGGCTAGGGGAGAACTATGGCTACACCTTC; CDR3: CASSWRLGENYGYTF
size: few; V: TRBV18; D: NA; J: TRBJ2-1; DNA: TGTGCCAGCTCCAGAACCGGACCAAACAATGAGCAGTTCTTC; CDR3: CASSRTGPNNEQFF
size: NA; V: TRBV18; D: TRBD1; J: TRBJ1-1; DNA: TGTGCCAGCTCACGCCAGGGGGCGTACACTGAAGCTTTCTTT; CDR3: CASSRQGAYTEAFF
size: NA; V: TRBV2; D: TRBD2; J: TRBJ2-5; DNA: TGTGCCAGCAGATCCCCTCTAGCGGGAGGGCCACAGACCCAGTACTTC; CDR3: CASRSPLAGGPQTQYF
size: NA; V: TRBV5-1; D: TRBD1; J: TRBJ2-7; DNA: TGCGCCAGCAGGGGGGACAGGGGGAACGACGAGCAGTACTTC; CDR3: CASRGDRGNDEQYF
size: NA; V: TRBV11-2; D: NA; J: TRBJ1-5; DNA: TGTGCCAGCAGCTTCCGTACTAGGGACGGAAATAGCAATCAGCCCCAGCATTTT; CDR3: CASSFRTRDGNSNQPQHF
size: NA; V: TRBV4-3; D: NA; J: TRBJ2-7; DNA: TGCGCCAGCAGCCCCCCATCGGTGATCTACGAGCAGTACTTC; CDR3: CASSPPSVIYEQYF
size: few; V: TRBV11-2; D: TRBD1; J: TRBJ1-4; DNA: TGTGCCAGCAGCTTATCCGGACAGGGCCATGAAAAACTGTTTTTT; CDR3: CASSLSGQGHEKLFF
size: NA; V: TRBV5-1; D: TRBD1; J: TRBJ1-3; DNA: TGCGCCAGCAGCTTGGAGGGGGCGACAGGGTTCAATGGAAACACCATATATTTT; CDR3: CASSLEGATGFNGNTIYF
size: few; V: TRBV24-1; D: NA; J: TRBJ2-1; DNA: TGTGCCACCAGTGATTTTCGGCAAGAGCAGTTCTTC; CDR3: CATSDFRQEQFF
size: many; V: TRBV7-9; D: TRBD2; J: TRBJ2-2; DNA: TGTGCCAGCAGATCAGGACTAGCGGGCACCGGGGAGCTGTTTTTT; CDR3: CASRSGLAGTGELFF
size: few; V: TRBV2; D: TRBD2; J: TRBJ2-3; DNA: TGTGCCAGCATCCTAGGACTAGCCCCAGATACGCAGTATTTT; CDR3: CASILGLAPDTQYF
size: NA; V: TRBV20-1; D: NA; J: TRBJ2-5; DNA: TGCAGTGCTAGTAATCTAGCACAAGAGACCCAGTACTTC; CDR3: CSASNLAQETQYF
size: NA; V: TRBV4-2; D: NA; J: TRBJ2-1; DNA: TGTGCCAGCAGCCAAGTGGTCCGATACAATGAGCAGTTCTTC; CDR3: CASSQVVRYNEQFF
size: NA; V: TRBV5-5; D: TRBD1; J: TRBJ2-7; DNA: TGTGCCAGCAGCTGGGGACAGGGTAACTACGAGCAGTACTTC; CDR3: CASSWGQGNYEQYF
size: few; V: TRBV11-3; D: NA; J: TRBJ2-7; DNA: TGTGCCAGCAGCTCCGGGACTCAGCTCTACGAGCAGTACTTC; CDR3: CASSSGTQLYEQYF
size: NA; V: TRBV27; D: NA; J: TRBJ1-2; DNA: TGTGCCAGCAGTTTAGCAGGGGAGGTTGATGGCTACACCTTC; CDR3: CASSLAGEVDGYTF
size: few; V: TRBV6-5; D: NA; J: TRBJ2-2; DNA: TGTGCCAGCAGTTACTCTCAGGGGTTTCGGGCCGGGGAGCTGTTTTTT; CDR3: CASSYSQGFRAGELFF
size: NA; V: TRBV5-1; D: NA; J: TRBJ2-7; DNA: TGCGCCAGCAGCTTGGGGCGAGCCGACTACGAGCAGTACTTC; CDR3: CASSLGRADYEQYF
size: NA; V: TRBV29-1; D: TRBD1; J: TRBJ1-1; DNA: TGCAGCGTCGGGAGAGGGGGCCCAAACACTGAAGCTTTCTTT; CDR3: CSVGRGGPNTEAFF
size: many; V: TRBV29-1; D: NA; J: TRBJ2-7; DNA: TGCAGCGTGGAAGGGGACCGGGCGTACGAGCAGTACTTC; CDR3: CSVEGDRAYEQYF
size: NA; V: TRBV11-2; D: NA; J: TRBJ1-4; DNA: TGTGCCAGCAGCCAACAAGCAACTAATGAAAAACTGTTTTTT; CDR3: CASSQQATNEKLFF
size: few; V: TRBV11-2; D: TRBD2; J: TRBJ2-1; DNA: TGTGCCAGCACCCCGCAGCGGGGGGTCCATGAGCAGTTCTTC; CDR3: CASTPQRGVHEQFF
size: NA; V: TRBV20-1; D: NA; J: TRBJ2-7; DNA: TGCAGTGCTCCCCAATTACTACCCAACTACGAGCAGTACTTC; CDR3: CSAPQLLPNYEQYF